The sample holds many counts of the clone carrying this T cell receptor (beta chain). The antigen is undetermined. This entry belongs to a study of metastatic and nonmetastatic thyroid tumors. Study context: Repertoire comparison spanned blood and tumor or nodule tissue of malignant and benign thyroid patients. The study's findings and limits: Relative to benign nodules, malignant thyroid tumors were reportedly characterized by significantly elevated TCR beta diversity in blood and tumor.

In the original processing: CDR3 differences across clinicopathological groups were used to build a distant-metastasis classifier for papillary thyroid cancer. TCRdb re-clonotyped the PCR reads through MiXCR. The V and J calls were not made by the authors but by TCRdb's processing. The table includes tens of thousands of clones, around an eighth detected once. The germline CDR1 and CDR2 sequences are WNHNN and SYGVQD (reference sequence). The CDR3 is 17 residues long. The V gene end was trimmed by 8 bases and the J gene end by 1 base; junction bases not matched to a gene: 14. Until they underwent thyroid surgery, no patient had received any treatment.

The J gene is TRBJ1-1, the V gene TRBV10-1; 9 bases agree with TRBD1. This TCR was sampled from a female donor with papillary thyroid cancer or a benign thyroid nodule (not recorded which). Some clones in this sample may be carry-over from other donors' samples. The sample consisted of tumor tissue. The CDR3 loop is CASPRNRTGAPNTEAFF. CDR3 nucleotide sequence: TGCGCCAGCCCTCGAAATAGGACAGGGGCACCGAACACTGAAGCTTTCTTT.